These T cell receptor beta chains were read from a single sample in a study of monozygotic twins with inflammatory bowel disease. Using the 5' RACE reads, TCRdb records one entry per CDR3 protein without DNA. Its listing shows about 450,000 distinct CDR3 sequences. The material sequenced was blood. These receptors came from a human donor with ulcerative colitis or Crohn's disease, or a healthy co-twin of an affected twin (not recorded which). Each CDR3 is given with its conserved first and last residue.

V gene: TRBV11-2; J gene: TRBJ2-3; CDR3 protein: CASTPGASGRVSSTDTQYF
V gene: TRBV5-6; J gene: TRBJ2-3; CDR3 protein: CASSLDVLAGFADTQYF
V gene: TRBV5-1; J gene: TRBJ2-7; CDR3 protein: CASSFSQGEQYF
V gene: TRBV20-1; J gene: TRBJ2-7; CDR3 protein: CSARGGDRAYEQYF
V gene: TRBV6-5; J gene: TRBJ1-6; CDR3 protein: CASSSIWTGNSPLHF
V gene: TRBV11-2; J gene: TRBJ2-5; CDR3 protein: CASSPDTETFYDPQETQYF
V gene: TRBV7-2; J gene: TRBJ2-3; CDR3 protein: CASSVGRGRGGDTQYF
V gene: TRBV28; J gene: TRBJ1-2; CDR3 protein: CASRTDRASGYTF
V gene: TRBV29-1; J gene: TRBJ2-5; CDR3 protein: CSGQGASETQYF
V gene: TRBV20-1; J gene: TRBJ1-2; CDR3 protein: CSASDRDNYGYTF
V gene: TRBV28; J gene: TRBJ1-1; CDR3 protein: CASRLYGTVNTEAFF
V gene: TRBV6-5; J gene: TRBJ2-7; CDR3 protein: CASTGRGAYEQYF
V gene: TRBV5-6; J gene: TRBJ2-3; CDR3 protein: CASRAGLRTDTQYF
V gene: TRBV12-3/TRBV12-4; J gene: TRBJ1-1; CDR3 protein: CASSFKGGETEAFF
V gene: TRBV5-4; J gene: TRBJ1-1; CDR3 protein: CASSPLGGGSEAFF
V gene: TRBV20-1; J gene: TRBJ2-7; CDR3 protein: CSARFEGHKQYF
V gene: TRBV18; J gene: TRBJ1-1; CDR3 protein: CASSTRLLSTEAFF
V gene: TRBV5-6; J gene: TRBJ1-5; CDR3 protein: CASSLGVTRNPQHF
V gene: TRBV2; J gene: TRBJ2-3; CDR3 protein: CASERQQGTDTQYF
V gene: TRBV7-2; J gene: TRBJ2-7; CDR3 protein: CASSFGGAQNEQYF
V gene: TRBV20-1; J gene: TRBJ2-3; CDR3 protein: CSARDSTAGGNTDTQYF
V gene: TRBV7-3; J gene: TRBJ2-1; CDR3 protein: CASSATAEDNEQFF
V gene: TRBV7-2; J gene: TRBJ2-7; CDR3 protein: CASSSGTSLYEQYF
V gene: TRBV6-5; J gene: TRBJ2-7; CDR3 protein: CASSYSGSSYEQYF
V gene: TRBV12-3/TRBV12-4; J gene: TRBJ2-3; CDR3 protein: CASRRRGLDTQYF
V gene: TRBV11-2; J gene: TRBJ1-5; CDR3 protein: CASSPYTGGSRNSNQPQHF
V gene: TRBV5-4; J gene: TRBJ2-3; CDR3 protein: CASSLPGGSTDTQYF
V gene: TRBV7-9; J gene: TRBJ2-7; CDR3 protein: CASSRCSGEYF
V gene: TRBV6-1; J gene: TRBJ2-5; CDR3 protein: CASPKPSWILETQYF
V gene: TRBV28; J gene: TRBJ2-5; CDR3 protein: CASTPGSNRETQYF
V gene: TRBV25-1; J gene: TRBJ1-5; CDR3 protein: CASSGRTTNQPQHF
V gene: TRBV9; J gene: TRBJ1-5; CDR3 protein: CASSPRTGTGPQHF
V gene: TRBV6-1; J gene: TRBJ1-1; CDR3 protein: CATSSQRRNTEAFF
V gene: TRBV6-6; J gene: TRBJ2-5; CDR3 protein: CASSQQGKETQYF
V gene: TRBV12-3/TRBV12-4; J gene: TRBJ2-2; CDR3 protein: CASSFSGVNTGELFF
V gene: TRBV20-1; J gene: TRBJ2-3; CDR3 protein: CSARDRLAGTDTQYF
V gene: TRBV4-1; J gene: TRBJ2-7; CDR3 protein: CASSQVTGTYEQYF
V gene: TRBV20-1; J gene: TRBJ2-3; CDR3 protein: CSARETRRGGTDTQYF
V gene: TRBV5-1; J gene: TRBJ2-5; CDR3 protein: CASSLAPQRGLQETQYF
V gene: TRBV6-5; J gene: TRBJ2-1; CDR3 protein: CASSYRDTGYNEQFF
V gene: TRBV28; J gene: TRBJ1-1; CDR3 protein: CASSSPTWRAEAFF
V gene: TRBV6-5; J gene: TRBJ2-1; CDR3 protein: CASSYQTGVGREQFF
V gene: TRBV24-1; J gene: TRBJ2-2; CDR3 protein: CATPSLCDTGELFF
V gene: TRBV2; J gene: TRBJ2-3; CDR3 protein: CASRRTSESDTQYF
V gene: TRBV5-1; J gene: TRBJ2-1; CDR3 protein: CASSSLADEQFF
V gene: TRBV12-3/TRBV12-4; J gene: TRBJ2-4; CDR3 protein: CASSLGYGALAKNIQYF
V gene: TRBV10-3; J gene: TRBJ1-1; CDR3 protein: CAIRGVQGETEAFF
V gene: TRBV11-2; J gene: TRBJ2-1; CDR3 protein: CASSSITSTSGRAQEQFF
V gene: TRBV5-4; J gene: TRBJ2-1; CDR3 protein: CASSLRTGDLGNEQFF
V gene: TRBV25-1; J gene: TRBJ2-6; CDR3 protein: CASSPGTGTSGANVLTF
V gene: TRBV4-2; J gene: TRBJ1-2; CDR3 protein: CASSQVGSQSGYGYTF
V gene: TRBV5-4; J gene: TRBJ2-1; CDR3 protein: CASSRRESYNEQFF
V gene: TRBV12-3/TRBV12-4; J gene: TRBJ2-1; CDR3 protein: CASSFGTSGRNEQFF